This entry lists 17 T cell receptor beta chains sequenced from one sample in a study of T cell repertoires in cytomegalovirus infection. Their cognate antigens are unknown. MiXCR was run by TCRdb on the reads, yielding one entry per CDR3 protein. The sample yields approximately 1,000,000 distinct CDR3 sequences, around 32% seen once. The material sequenced was cultured CD8+ T cells from PBMCs, taken from culture after CMV antigen stimulation. The receptor source for this set is a human donor in good health (CMV status not recorded). Some clones in this sample may be carry-over from other donors' samples.

The V and J genes are TRBV6-2 or TRBV6-3 and TRBJ1-1; no reliable D call. This CDR3 comprises 14 residues. Germline CDR1 is MNHEY and CDR2 is SVGEGT. The CDR3 DNA reads as TGTGTCATATCGCCACCGCCGGGGAGCACTGAAGCTTTCTTT. This encodes CVISPPPGSTEAFF.

This clonotype was detected a few times. The rearrangement joins TRBV10-3 to TRBJ2-3; 10 nucleotides match TRBD2. CDR1 and CDR2 (germline): ENHRY, SYGVKD. After removal of 3 bases from V and 2 bases from J, the junction contained 5 bases not matched to a gene. The CDR3 loop spans 16 amino acids. CDR3 DNA: TGTGCCATCAGTGATGAACTAGCGGGGCTCACAGATACGCAGTATTTT. This encodes CAISDELAGLTDTQYF.

V and J are TRBV28 and TRBJ2-7; possible D gene TRBD1, 5 bases. V gave up 3 bases and J gave up 0 bases, with 6 bases separating them. This CDR3 contains 13 residues. The germline CDR1 and CDR2 sequences are MDHEN and SYDVKM. The CDR3 loop is CASSFQGSYEQYV. The CDR3 region has the DNA TGTGCCAGCAGTTTCCAGGGCTCCTACGAGCAGTACGTC.

This clonotype was counted between two and nine times. The chain employs TRBV7-6 and TRBJ2-3; maybe TRBD2 (6 bases). V lost 3 bases and J lost 3, with 13 bases in between. The germline CDR1 and CDR2 sequences are SGHVS and FNYEAQ. The CDR3 covers 15 residues. CDR3 bases: TGTGCCAGCAGCTTGTCGGCGGGGTCGACAGATACGCAGTATTTT. This encodes CASSLSAGSTDTQYF.

This clonotype was recorded a few times. The chain links TRBV7-8 to TRBJ1-5; D may be TRBD1 (6 bases). CDR1 and CDR2 from the germline V gene are SGHVS and FQNEAQ. This CDR3 has 15 residues. Deletions cut 1 base from V and 11 bases from J, with 18 bases between. In DNA, the CDR3 is TGTGCCAGCAGCTTAGAAGGGGGGTTCAAGCAGGCCCAGCATTTT. Translation: CASSLEGGFKQAQHF.

The sample holds one count of this clonotype. With a much larger clone just one base away, this may be a read error. This chain links TRBV7-9 with TRBJ2-3; TRBD1 aligns across 7 bases. CDR1 SEHNR and CDR2 FQNEAQ come from the germline V gene (reference sequence). The CDR3 is 16 residues long. The DNA of the CDR3 is TGTGTCAGCAGCGCCTGGGGGACAGCTACCACAGATACGCAGTATTTT. Protein product: CVSSAWGTATTDTQYF.

This clonotype was recorded at least ten times. This chain connects TRBV7-2 to TRBJ1-5, with 10 bases aligning to TRBD1. V lost 1 base, J lost 2 bases, and 11 bases stayed unmatched. Germline CDR1 reads SGHTA; CDR2 reads FQGNSA. The length of the CDR3 is 19 residues. For the CDR3, the DNA is TGTGCCAGCAGCTTAGTAGTGGGACAGGGGCCCCCGGGCAATCAGCCCCAGCATTTT. Protein product: CASSLVVGQGPPGNQPQHF.

A few counts support this clonotype. V gene TRBV11-2 combines with J gene TRBJ2-3; TRBD2 matches 11 bases. The CDR3 runs to 18 residues. The V gene end was trimmed by 5 bases and the J gene end by 5 bases; junction bases not matched to a gene: 15. The germline V gene has CDR1 SGHAT and CDR2 FQNNGV. The DNA for the CDR3 is TGTGCCAGCAGCCCTGAGAGGTCGGCTAGCGGGGGGTTAGATACGCAGTATTTT. Encoded protein: CASSPERSASGGLDTQYF.

The genes are TRBV12-3 or TRBV12-4 and TRBJ1-1; 7 positions agree with TRBD1. After removal of 7 bases from V and 1 base from J, the junction contained 6 bases not matched to a gene. This CDR3 has 14 amino acids. CDR3 region: CASTEHRGNTEAFF. CDR3 sequence (DNA): TGTGCCAGCACCGAACACAGGGGGAACACTGAAGCTTTCTTT.

The rearrangement uses TRBV7-9 and TRBJ1-4; 8 bases line up with TRBD1. The CDR3 loop spans 16 amino acids. The V gene's germline CDR1 is SEHNR and CDR2 FQNEAQ (reference sequence). With V trimmed by 4 bases and J by 7 bases, 11 bases remained unmatched. The CDR3 DNA reads as TGTGCCAGCAGCTCAGCTAACAGGGGGAGTCGTGAAAAACTGTTTTTT. Amino acid sequence: CASSSANRGSREKLFF.

In regard to this clonotype: At one of its ends the junction is not consistent with the germline gene, which may arise from a read error. The chain joins TRBV6-6 to TRBJ2-1, with 8 bases identical to TRBD1. This CDR3 spans 15 amino acids. Germline V gene data show CDR1 as MNHNY and CDR2 as SVGAGI (reference sequence). The CDR3 DNA is TGTGTCAGCAGTGTGATGACAGGGGACTACAATGAGCAGTTCTTC. It encodes CVSSVMTGDYNEQFF.

This chain connects TRBV19 to TRBJ1-2; D call uncertain. The CDR3 is 13 amino acids. V gave up 3 bases and J gave up 6 bases, with 11 bases separating them. CDR1 is LNHDA, CDR2 SQIVND, per germline (reference sequence). The CDR3 region has the DNA TGTGCCAGTAGTATCGCCAGTCTGCATGGCTACACCTTC. It specifies CASSIASLHGYTF. Together with reference TRBV19 and TRBJ1-2, the CDR3 gives the full variable domain: DGGITQSPKYLFRKEGQNVTLSCEQNLNHDAMYWYRQDPGQGLRLIYYSQIVNDFQKGDIAEGYSVSREKKESFPLTVTSAQKNPTAFYLCASSIASLHGYTFGSGTRLTVV.

The rearrangement uses TRBV2 and TRBJ2-6; 9 nucleotides agree with TRBD1. Germline assignment: CDR1 SNHLY and CDR2 FYNNEI. V lost 7 bases, J lost 0 bases, and 4 bases stayed unmatched. The CDR3 consists of 16 residues. CDR3 protein: CASKGQGLSGANVLTF. CDR3 in DNA: TGTGCCAGCAAGGGACAGGGACTCTCTGGGGCCAACGTCCTGACTTTC.

For this clonotype: A much bigger clone sits one base away, suggesting this may be a read error. The genes are TRBV7-3 and TRBJ2-3; unclear D gene. The V gene's germline CDR1 is SGHTA and CDR2 FQGTGA. The V gene lost 6 bases and the J gene lost 0 bases, with 13 bases spanning the gap. The CDR3 contains 15 residues. This CDR3 is CASRGRTSSTDTQYF. Here the CDR3 DNA reads TGTGCCAGCAGGGGCAGGACCTCAAGCACAGATACGCAGTATTTT.

The chain carries TRBV7-9 and TRBJ1-1; tentative D call: TRBD1 (5 bases). The CDR3 has 16 amino acids. The V and J ends lost 5 bases and 2 bases respectively, with 18 bases between them. Germline V gene sequence: CDR1 SEHNR, CDR2 FQNEAQ (reference sequence). In DNA, the CDR3 is TGTGCCAGCAGCCAAGGGGTGGGAGGAGGTAACACTGAAGCTTTCTTT. Translating gives CASSQGVGGGNTEAFF. The full variable domain, completed using reference TRBV7-9 and TRBJ1-1, is DTGVSQNPRHKITKRGQNVTFRCDPISEHNRLYWYRQTLGQGPEFLTYFQNEAQLEKSRLLSDRFSAERPKGSFSTLEIQRTEQGDSAMYLCASSQGVGGGNTEAFFGQGTRLTVV.

This clonotype has only one observation. The chain employs TRBV7-1 and TRBJ2-1, with D perhaps TRBD2 (6 bases). TRBV7-1 is flagged as an ORF with uncertain function. V lost 8 bases to trimming and J lost 0 bases, with 17 bases between them. The CDR3 loop spans 16 amino acids. The DNA for the CDR3 is TGTGCCAGCGACGAACTGGGCGGGGCCTCCTACAATGAGCAGTTCTTC. Amino acids: CASDELGGASYNEQFF.

CDR3 nucleotide sequence: TGTGCCAGCAGTCGCCCGTACATCGGGAGAGGGATAATGAATCAGCATGAGGGTGGCTACACCTTC. The encoded protein is CASSRPYIGRGIMNQHEGGYTF. V gene TRBV12-3 or TRBV12-4 combines with J gene TRBJ1-2, with D unresolved. V was pared by 5 bases and J by 7 bases, with 41 bases between. The CDR3 length is 22 residues.